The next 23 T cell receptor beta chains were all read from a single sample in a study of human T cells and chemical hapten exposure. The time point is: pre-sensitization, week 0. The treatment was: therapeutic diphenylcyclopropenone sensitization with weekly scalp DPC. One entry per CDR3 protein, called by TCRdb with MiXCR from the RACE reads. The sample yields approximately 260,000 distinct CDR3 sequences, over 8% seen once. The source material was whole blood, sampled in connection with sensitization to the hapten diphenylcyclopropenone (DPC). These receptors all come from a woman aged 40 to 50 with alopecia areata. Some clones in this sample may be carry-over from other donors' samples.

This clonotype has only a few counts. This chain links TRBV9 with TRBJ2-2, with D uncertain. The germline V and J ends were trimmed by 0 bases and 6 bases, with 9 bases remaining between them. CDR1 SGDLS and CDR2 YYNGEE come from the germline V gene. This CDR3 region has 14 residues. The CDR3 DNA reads TGTGCCAGCAGCGTAGGTGGGGTGCCCGGGGAGCTGTTTTTT. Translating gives CASSVGGVPGELFF.

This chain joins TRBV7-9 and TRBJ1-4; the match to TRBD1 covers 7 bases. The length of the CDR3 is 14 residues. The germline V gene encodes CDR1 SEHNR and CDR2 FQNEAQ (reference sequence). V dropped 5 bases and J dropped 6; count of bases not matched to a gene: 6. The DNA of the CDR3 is TGTGCCAGCAGCCCACCGGGACAGTATGAAAAACTGTTTTTT. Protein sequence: CASSPPGQYEKLFF.

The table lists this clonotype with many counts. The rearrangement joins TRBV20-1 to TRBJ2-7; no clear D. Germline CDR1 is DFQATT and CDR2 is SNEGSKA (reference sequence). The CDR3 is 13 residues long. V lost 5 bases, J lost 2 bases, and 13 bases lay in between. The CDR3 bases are TGCAGTGCTCCTCAAGGGTCAACCTACGAGCAGTACTTC. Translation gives CSAPQGSTYEQYF.

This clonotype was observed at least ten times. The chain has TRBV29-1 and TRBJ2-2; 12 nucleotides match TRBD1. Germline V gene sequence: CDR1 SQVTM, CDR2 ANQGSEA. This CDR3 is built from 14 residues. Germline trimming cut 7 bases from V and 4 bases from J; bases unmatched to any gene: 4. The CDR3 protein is CSGGQGAGTGELFF. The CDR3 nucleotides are TGCAGCGGGGGACAGGGGGCAGGCACCGGGGAGCTGTTTTTT.

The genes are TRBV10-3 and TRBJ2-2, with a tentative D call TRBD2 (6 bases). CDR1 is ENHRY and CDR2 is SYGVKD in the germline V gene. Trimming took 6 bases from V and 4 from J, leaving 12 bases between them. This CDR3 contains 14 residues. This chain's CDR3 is CAIRRGSGTGELFF. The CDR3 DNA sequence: TGTGCCATCAGGCGGGGCAGCGGCACCGGGGAGCTGTTTTTT.

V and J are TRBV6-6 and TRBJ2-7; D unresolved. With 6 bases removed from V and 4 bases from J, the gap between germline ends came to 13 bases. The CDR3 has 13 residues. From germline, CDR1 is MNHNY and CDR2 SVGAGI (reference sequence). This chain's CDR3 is CASSNPPGYEQYF. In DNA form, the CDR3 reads TGTGCCAGCAGCAACCCTCCCGGTTACGAGCAGTACTTC.

CDR3 nucleotides: TGTGCCAGCAGTCCTACTAGCTTCAATGAGCAGTTCTTC. It specifies CASSPTSFNEQFF. The chain links TRBV12-3 or TRBV12-4 to TRBJ2-1; D might be TRBD2 (6 bases). The CDR3 runs 13 residues. The germline V and J ends were trimmed by 5 bases and 6 bases, with 11 bases remaining between them.

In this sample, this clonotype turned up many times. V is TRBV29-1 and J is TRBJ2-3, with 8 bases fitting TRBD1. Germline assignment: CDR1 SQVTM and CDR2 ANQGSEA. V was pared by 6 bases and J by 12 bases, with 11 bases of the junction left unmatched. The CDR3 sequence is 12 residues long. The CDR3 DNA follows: TGCAGCGTGTCTACGCGGACAGGGACACAGTATTTT. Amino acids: CSVSTRTGTQYF.

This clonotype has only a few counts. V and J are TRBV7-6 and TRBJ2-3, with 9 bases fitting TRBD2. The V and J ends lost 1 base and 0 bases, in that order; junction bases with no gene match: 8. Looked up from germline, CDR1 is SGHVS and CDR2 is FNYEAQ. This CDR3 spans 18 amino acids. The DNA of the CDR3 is TGTGCCAGCAGCTTAGTCGTCGGGCTAGCGGGGAGCACAGATACGCAGTATTTT. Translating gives CASSLVVGLAGSTDTQYF. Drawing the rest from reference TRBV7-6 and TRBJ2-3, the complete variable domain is GAGVSQSPRYKVTKRGQDVALRCDPISGHVSLYWYRQALGQGPEFLTYFNYEAQQDKSGLPNDRFSAERPEGSISTLTIQRTEQRDSAMYRCASSLVVGLAGSTDTQYFGPGTRLTVL.

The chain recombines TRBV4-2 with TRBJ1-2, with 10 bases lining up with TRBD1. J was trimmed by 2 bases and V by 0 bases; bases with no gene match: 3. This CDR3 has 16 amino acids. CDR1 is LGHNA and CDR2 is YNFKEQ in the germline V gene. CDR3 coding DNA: TGTGCCAGCAGCCAAGATGGACAGGGGGTAAACTATGGCTACACCTTC. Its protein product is CASSQDGQGVNYGYTF.

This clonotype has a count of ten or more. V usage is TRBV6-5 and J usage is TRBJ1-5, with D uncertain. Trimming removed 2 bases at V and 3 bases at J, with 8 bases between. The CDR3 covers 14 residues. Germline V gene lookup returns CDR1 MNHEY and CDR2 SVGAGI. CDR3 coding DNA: TGTGCCAGCAGTTACGGCAGGTCCAATCAGCCCCAGCATTTT. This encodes CASSYGRSNQPQHF.

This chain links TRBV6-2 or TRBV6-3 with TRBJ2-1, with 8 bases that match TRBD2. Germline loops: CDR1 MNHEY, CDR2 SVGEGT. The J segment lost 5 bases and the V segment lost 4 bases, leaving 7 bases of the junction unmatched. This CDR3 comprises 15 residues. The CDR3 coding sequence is TGTGCCAGCAGTTTGAGCGGGAGTAGAAACAATGAGCAGTTCTTC. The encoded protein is CASSLSGSRNNEQFF.

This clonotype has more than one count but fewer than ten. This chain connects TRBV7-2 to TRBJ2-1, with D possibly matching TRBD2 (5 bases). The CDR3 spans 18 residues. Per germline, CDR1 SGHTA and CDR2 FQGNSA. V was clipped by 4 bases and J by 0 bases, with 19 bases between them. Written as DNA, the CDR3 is TGTGCCAGCAGCTCACCGCCGGACTCCCATTACTCCTACAATGAGCAGTTCTTC. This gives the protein CASSSPPDSHYSYNEQFF.

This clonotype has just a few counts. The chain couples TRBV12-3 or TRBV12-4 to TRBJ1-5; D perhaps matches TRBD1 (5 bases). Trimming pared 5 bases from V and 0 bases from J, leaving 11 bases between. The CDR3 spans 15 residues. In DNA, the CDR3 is TGTGCCAGCAGTCCCGGGGGGAGTAGCAATCAGCCCCAGCATTTT. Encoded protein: CASSPGGSSNQPQHF.

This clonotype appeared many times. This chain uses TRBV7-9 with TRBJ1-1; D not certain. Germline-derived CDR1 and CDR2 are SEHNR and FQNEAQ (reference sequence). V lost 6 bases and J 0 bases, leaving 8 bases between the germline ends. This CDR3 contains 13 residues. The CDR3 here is CASSQQMNTEAFF. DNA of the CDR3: TGTGCCAGCAGTCAACAGATGAACACTGAAGCTTTCTTT. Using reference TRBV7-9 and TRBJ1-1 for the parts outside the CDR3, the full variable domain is DTGVSQNPRHKITKRGQNVTFRCDPISEHNRLYWYRQTLGQGPEFLTYFQNEAQLEKSRLLSDRFSAERPKGSFSTLEIQRTEQGDSAMYLCASSQQMNTEAFFGQGTRLTVV.

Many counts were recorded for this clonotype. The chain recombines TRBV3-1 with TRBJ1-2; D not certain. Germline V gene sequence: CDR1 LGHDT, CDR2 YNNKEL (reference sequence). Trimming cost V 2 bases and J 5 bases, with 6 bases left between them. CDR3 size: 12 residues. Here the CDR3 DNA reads TGTGCCAGCAGCCAACTTTTTTATGGCTACACCTTC. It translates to CASSQLFYGYTF.

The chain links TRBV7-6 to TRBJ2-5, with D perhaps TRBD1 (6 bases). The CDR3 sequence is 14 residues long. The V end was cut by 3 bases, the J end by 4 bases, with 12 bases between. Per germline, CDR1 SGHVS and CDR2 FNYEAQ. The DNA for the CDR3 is TGTGCCAGCAGCTTGTTACAGGGCGGAGAGACCCAGTACTTC. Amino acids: CASSLLQGGETQYF.

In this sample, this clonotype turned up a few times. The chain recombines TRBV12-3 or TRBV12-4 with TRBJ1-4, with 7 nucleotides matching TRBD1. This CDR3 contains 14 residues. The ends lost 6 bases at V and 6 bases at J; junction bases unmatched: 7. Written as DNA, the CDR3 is TGTGCCAGCAGATCAGGGGGTTCGGATGAAAAACTGTTTTTT. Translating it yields CASRSGGSDEKLFF.

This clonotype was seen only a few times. CDR3: CASSSRVGGDSPLHF. As DNA, the CDR3 is TGTGCCAGCAGCTCGCGTGTCGGGGGAGATTCACCCCTCCACTTT. The chain joins TRBV7-8 to TRBJ1-6; D perhaps matches TRBD1 (5 bases). V gave up 4 bases and J gave up 8 bases, with 15 bases separating them. The CDR3 has 15 residues. CDR1 is SGHVS and CDR2 is FQNEAQ in the germline V gene.

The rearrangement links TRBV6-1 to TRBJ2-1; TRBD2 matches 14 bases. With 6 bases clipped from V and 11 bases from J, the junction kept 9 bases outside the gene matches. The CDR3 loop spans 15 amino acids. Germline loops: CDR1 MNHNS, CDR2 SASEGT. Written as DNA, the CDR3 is TGTGCCAGCAGCACCGGGACTAGCGGGAGTAAAAAGCAGTTCTTC. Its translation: CASSTGTSGSKKQFF.

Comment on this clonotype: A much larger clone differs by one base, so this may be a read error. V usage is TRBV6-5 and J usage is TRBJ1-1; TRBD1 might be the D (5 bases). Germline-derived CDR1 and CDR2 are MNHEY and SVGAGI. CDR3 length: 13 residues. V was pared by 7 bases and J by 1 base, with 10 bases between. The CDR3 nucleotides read TGTGCCAGCACCCAGGGACGGAACACTGAAGCTTTCTTT. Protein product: CASTQGRNTEAFF.

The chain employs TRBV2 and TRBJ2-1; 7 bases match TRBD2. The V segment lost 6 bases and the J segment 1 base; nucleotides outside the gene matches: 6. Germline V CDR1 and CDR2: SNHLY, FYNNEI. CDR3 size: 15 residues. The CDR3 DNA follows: TGTGCCAGCAGCGCTACTAGCGTGTCCTACAATGAGCAGTTCTTC. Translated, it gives CASSATSVSYNEQFF.

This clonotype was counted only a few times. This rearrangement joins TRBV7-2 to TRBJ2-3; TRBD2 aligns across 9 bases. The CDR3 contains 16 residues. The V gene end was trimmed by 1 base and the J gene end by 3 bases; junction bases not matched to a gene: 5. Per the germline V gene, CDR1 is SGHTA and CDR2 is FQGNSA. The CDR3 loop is CASSLVRTSETDTQYF. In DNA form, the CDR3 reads TGTGCCAGCAGCTTAGTGCGGACTAGCGAAACAGATACGCAGTATTTT.